One and the same sample provided the 10 T cell receptor beta chains below, sequenced in a study of T cell responses to AZD1222 COVID-19 vaccine. TCRdb keeps only in-frame clones here, not all; method: immunoSEQ multiplex PCR. The sample shows 130,000 or so clones, 86% of them seen only once. The starting material was peripheral blood, obtained on day 0 of AZD1222 vaccination. These receptors originate from an adult in good health.

CDR3 bases: TGTGCCAGCAGCGCGCGGACAGGGGTGGTCTACAATGAGCAGTTCTTC. It is translated as CASSARTGVVYNEQFF. This chain joins TRBV3-1 (or the pseudogene TRBV3-2) and TRBJ2-1, with 9 nucleotides matching TRBD1. CDR3 length: 16 amino acids. The V and J ends lost 5 bases and 3 bases, in that order; junction bases with no gene match: 8. Germline values: CDR1 LGHDT, CDR2 YNNKEL (reference sequence).

V is TRBV13 and J is TRBJ1-2, with TRBD1 matching over 12 bases. Germline assignment: CDR1 PRHDT and CDR2 FYEKMQ (reference sequence). V dropped 5 bases and J dropped 8; count of bases not matched to a gene: 12. This CDR3 region has 16 residues. The CDR3 coding sequence is TGTGCCAGCAGCCGAGGGACAGGGGGCATCTCGGGAGGCTACACCTTC. Its protein product is CASSRGTGGISGGYTF.

The V call is TRBV7-7, the J call TRBJ2-7; 8 nucleotides match TRBD1. Losses at the gene ends were 4 bases for V and 3 bases for J; bases not matched to a gene: 8. The CDR3 sequence is 15 residues long. In germline, CDR1 is SSHAT, CDR2 FNYEAQ (reference sequence). In nucleotides, the CDR3 is TGTGCCAGCAGCTACCGACAGGGGAAGGGCTACGAGCAGTACTTC. This sequence encodes CASSYRQGKGYEQYF.

The chain's CDR3 is CASSPGTIGNTIYF. The CDR3 coding sequence is TGTGCCAGCAGCCCCGGGACGATTGGAAACACCATATATTTT. V usage is TRBV11-2 and J usage is TRBJ1-3, with D possibly matching TRBD1 (5 bases). The V gene's germline CDR1 is SGHAT and CDR2 FQNNGV. CDR3 length equals 14 residues. V was clipped by 5 bases and J by 3 bases, with 11 bases between them.

The CDR3 spells CASRDRRASYEQYF. DNA for the CDR3: TGTGCCAGCCGGGACAGGAGGGCTTCCTACGAGCAGTACTTC. The chain couples TRBV19 to TRBJ2-7; TRBD1 matches 8 bases. In germline, CDR1 is LNHDA, CDR2 SQIVND (reference sequence). This CDR3 contains 14 residues. V shed 9 bases and J 1 base; nucleotides not matched to a gene: 8.

This chain uses TRBV11-2 with TRBJ1-5; no firm D call. V lost 5 bases, J lost 5 bases, and 13 bases lay in between. Germline V CDR1 and CDR2: SGHAT, FQNNGV. The CDR3 is made up of 14 amino acids. CDR3 DNA: TGTGCCAGCAGCCAAAATCCACGGGATCAGCCCCAGCATTTT. This codes for CASSQNPRDQPQHF. Full variable domain (missing parts from reference TRBV11-2 and TRBJ1-5): EAGVAQSPRYKIIEKRQSVAFWCNPISGHATLYWYQQILGQGPKLLIQFQNNGVVDDSQLPKDRFSAERLKGVDSTLKIQPAKLEDSAVYLCASSQNPRDQPQHFGDGTRLSIL.

The chain is built from TRBV6-1 and TRBJ1-1, with 7 bases lining up with TRBD1. CDR1 and CDR2 from the germline V gene are MNHNS and SASEGT. Germline trimming cut 3 bases from V and 7 bases from J; bases unmatched to any gene: 5. This CDR3 comprises 13 residues. The CDR3, as DNA: TGTGCCAGCAGTGAGAGGGACAGACGTGAAGCTTTCTTT. It is translated as CASSERDRREAFF.

This clone was detected only a few times. The chain couples TRBV2 to TRBJ2-1; TRBD2 aligns across 7 bases. The length of the CDR3 is 15 residues. The germline gives CDR1 SNHLY, CDR2 FYNNEI. With V trimmed by 7 bases and J by 4 bases, 10 bases remained unmatched. For the CDR3, the DNA is TGTGCCAGCACCGCTGGTGGCGGGGGATACAATGAGCAGTTCTTC. As protein: CASTAGGGGYNEQFF.

This chain links TRBV27 with TRBJ1-1; possibly TRBD1 for D (6 bases). Per the germline V gene, CDR1 is MNHEY and CDR2 is SMNVEV (reference sequence). The CDR3 spans 15 residues. Trimming took 6 bases from V and 0 from J, leaving 14 bases between them. DNA of the CDR3: TGTGCCAGCAGGCTAACAGGGACCCTGAACACTGAAGCTTTCTTT. Its translation is CASRLTGTLNTEAFF.

The CDR3 reads CASSGSGSGVNEQFF. The DNA of the CDR3 is TGTGCCAGCAGCGGAAGCGGGAGCGGGGTGAATGAGCAGTTCTTC. The chain carries TRBV9 and TRBJ2-1, with 8 bases lining up with TRBD2. This CDR3 has 15 amino acids. V lost 3 bases to trimming and J lost 7 bases; unmatched junction nucleotides: 9. Germline V gene lookup returns CDR1 SGDLS and CDR2 YYNGEE.